Listed below are T cell receptor beta chains from one sample, sequenced in a study of T cell responses to AZD1222 COVID-19 vaccine. Assay used: immunoSEQ multiplex PCR; TCRdb lists only in-frame clones, some missing. The data hold roughly 100,000 clones, with around nine tenths observed a single time. Sample: peripheral blood, taken 28 days after the second dose of the MenACWY control vaccine. These receptor sequences come from an adult who received the MenACWY meningococcal vaccine as a control. Both conserved end residues are part of each CDR3. D genes are given only for firm matches. Size values are once, few and many counts, or a class for expanded clones, and some rows have none.

CASSYLGQGTDTQYF	TGTGCCAGCAGTTACCTGGGACAGGGCACAGATACGCAGTATTTT	.	TRBV6-5	TRBD1	15	TRBJ2-3
CASSQDFPAYEQYF	TGCGCCAGCAGCCAAGATTTTCCAGCCTACGAGCAGTACTTC	once	TRBV4-3	.	14	TRBJ2-7
CAISEGGQYVKPQHF	TGTGCCATCAGTGAAGGGGGACAGTACGTTAAGCCCCAGCATTTT	.	TRBV10-3	TRBD1	15	TRBJ1-5
CASRLGRGTYGYTF	TGTGCCAGCAGACTGGGCAGGGGGACCTATGGCTACACCTTC	.	TRBV28	TRBD1	14	TRBJ1-2
CATFIRGTDYGYTF	TGTGCTACCTTCATCAGGGGGACAGACTATGGCTACACCTTC	.	TRBV28	TRBD1	14	TRBJ1-2
CASSPTSELTEAFF	TGTGCCAGCTCACCAACTTCGGAGTTAACTGAAGCTTTCTTT	.	TRBV18	.	14	TRBJ1-1
CASSLSAAARTEAFF	TGTGCCAGCAGCTTATCTGCGGCAGCAAGAACTGAAGCTTTCTTT	few	TRBV7-8	.	15	TRBJ1-1
CASSQDGQGVYEQYF	TGCGCCAGCAGCCAAGACGGACAGGGAGTCTACGAGCAGTACTTC	.	TRBV4-3	TRBD1	15	TRBJ2-7
CASSRQGTLSPMGYTF	TGTGCCAGCAGTCGACAGGGTACACTATCCCCCATGGGGTACACCTTC	.	TRBV2	TRBD1	16	TRBJ1-2
CASSISGGAGTDTQYF	TGTGCCAGCAGCATTAGCGGGGGGGCGGGCACAGATACGCAGTATTTT	once	TRBV7-6	TRBD2	16	TRBJ2-3
CASSLDFGRTDTQYF	TGCGCCAGCAGCTTGGACTTTGGGAGAACAGATACGCAGTATTTT	.	TRBV5-1	.	15	TRBJ2-3
CASSLDRGTDTQYF	TGCGCCAGCAGCTTGGACAGGGGAACAGATACGCAGTATTTT	.	TRBV5-1	TRBD1	14	TRBJ2-3
CASTRSTGPVNTEAFF	TGTGCCAGTACCCGCTCTACGGGACCCGTTAACACTGAAGCTTTCTTT	.	TRBV19	.	16	TRBJ1-1
CAGGPFTYEQYF	TGCGCCGGGGGTCCCTTTACCTACGAGCAGTACTTC	.	TRBV5-1	.	12	TRBJ2-7
CASSQETNTEAFF	TGTGCCAGCAGCCAAGAGACTAACACTGAAGCTTTCTTT	.	TRBV14	.	13	TRBJ1-1
CASSRDYNEDTQYF	TGTGCCAGCAGCCGTGACTATAATGAAGATACGCAGTATTTT	.	TRBV7-9	.	14	TRBJ2-3
CSVVYGGVLGELFF	TGCAGCGTTGTATATGGAGGGGTCCTCGGGGAGCTGTTTTTT	once	TRBV29-1	.	14	TRBJ2-2
CASSFGGGSYEQYF	TGTGCCAGCAGCTTTGGCGGGGGTTCCTACGAGCAGTACTTC	.	TRBV7-8	TRBD2	14	TRBJ2-7
CARSQQGTGELFF	TGCGCCCGCAGTCAACAGGGTACCGGGGAGCTGTTTTTT	.	TRBV23-1	.	13	TRBJ2-2
CASSLARGPSSGNTIYF	TGTGCCAGCAGCTTAGCGCGGGGGCCAAGCTCTGGAAACACCATATATTTT	.	TRBV7-9	.	17	TRBJ1-3
CASSLEGYNSPLHF	TGTGCCAGCAGCTTAGAGGGTTATAATTCACCCCTCCACTTT	.	TRBV11-2	.	14	TRBJ1-6
CASSPPRRTQYF	TGTGCCAGCAGCCCCCCTCGACGGACCCAGTACTTC	once	TRBV7-2	.	12	TRBJ2-5
CASSQDYTGVYSGNTIYF	TGCGCCAGCAGCCAAGATTATACAGGGGTTTACTCTGGAAACACCATATATTTT	.	TRBV4-3	TRBD1	18	TRBJ1-3
CASSLGTGGEDPYGYTF	TGTGCCAGCAGCTTAGGGACAGGGGGCGAGGACCCTTATGGCTACACCTTC	.	TRBV11-2	TRBD1	17	TRBJ1-2
CASSFLTGGNYEQYF	TGTGCCAGCAGTTTCCTAACAGGGGGCAATTACGAGCAGTACTTC	.	TRBV28	TRBD1	15	TRBJ2-7
CASSLAWLIRSYEQYF	TGCGCCAGCAGCTTGGCTTGGCTGATCCGCTCCTACGAGCAGTACTTC	.	TRBV5-1	.	16	TRBJ2-7
CASSPRGGGQSGTEAFF	TGTGCCAGCAGCCCTCGAGGTGGGGGCCAATCGGGCACTGAAGCTTTCTTT	.	TRBV7-2	.	17	TRBJ1-1
CASSLAAGGEEKLFF	TGTGCCAGCAGCTTAGCCGCCGGGGGCGAGGAAAAACTGTTTTTT	.	TRBV7-6	.	15	TRBJ1-4
CASSPSAGGYTF	TGTGCCAGTAGTCCCTCGGCCGGCGGCTACACCTTC	.	TRBV19	.	12	TRBJ1-2
CASSSSPDTEAFF	TGTGCCAGCAGCTCCAGCCCGGACACTGAAGCTTTCTTT	.	TRBV5-4	.	13	TRBJ1-1
CAWTTRTFGNSPLHF	TGTGCCTGGACCACTCGGACCTTCGGTAATTCACCCCTCCACTTT	.	TRBV30	.	15	TRBJ1-6
CSPHFTGGPYSNQPQHF	TGCAGCCCTCACTTTACAGGGGGCCCTTATAGCAATCAGCCCCAGCATTTT	.	TRBV29-1	TRBD1	17	TRBJ1-5
CASSLDREVAFF	TGTGCCAGCAGTCTAGACAGGGAAGTGGCTTTCTTT	.	TRBV11-1	TRBD1	12	TRBJ1-1
CASSYSTQGYNEQFF	TGTGCCAGCAGTTACTCGACACAGGGTTACAATGAGCAGTTCTTC	.	TRBV6-5	.	15	TRBJ2-1
CASERGGEFAEAFF	TGTGCCAGCGAACGAGGGGGTGAGTTTGCTGAAGCTTTCTTT	.	TRBV6-5	.	14	TRBJ1-1
CASSEGAGPYEQYF	TGTGCCAGCAGTGAGGGGGCAGGCCCTTACGAGCAGTACTTC	.	TRBV6-1	.	14	TRBJ2-7
CSASDSRGTGGNYYGYTF	TGCAGTGCTAGTGACTCAAGGGGTACAGGGGGCAATTACTATGGCTACACCTTC	.	TRBV20-1	TRBD1	18	TRBJ1-2
CASSVAGGPNEKLFF	TGTGCCAGCAGCGTAGCGGGCGGCCCCAATGAAAAACTGTTTTTT	.	TRBV9	.	15	TRBJ1-4
CASSFTRGTEAFF	TGTGCCAGCAGTTTTACTCGAGGGACTGAAGCTTTCTTT	.	TRBV28	.	13	TRBJ1-1
CASSLVGGGEQPDTQYF	TGTGCCAGCAGCTTAGTGGGGGGGGGCGAACAACCAGATACGCAGTATTTT	.	TRBV7-8	.	17	TRBJ2-3
CASSLEAGQGLKAFF	TGTGCCAGCAGTTTAGAAGCTGGCCAGGGTCTGAAAGCTTTCTTT	.	TRBV28	.	15	TRBJ1-1
CASSSLSEVVNGNYGYTF	TGTGCCAGCAGCTCGCTATCCGAGGTGGTAAACGGAAACTATGGCTACACCTTC	.	TRBV13	.	18	TRBJ1-2
CASSETGNSNQPQHF	TGTGCCAGCAGCGAAACAGGGAATAGCAATCAGCCCCAGCATTTT	.	TRBV9	.	15	TRBJ1-5
CASSPGGPGQPQHF	TGTGCCAGCAGCCCGGGGGGGCCGGGTCAGCCCCAGCATTTT	.	TRBV7-8	.	14	TRBJ1-5
CASSVRQGLNTGELFF	TGTGCCAGCAGCGTCCGCCAGGGACTGAACACCGGGGAGCTGTTTTTT	once	TRBV9	.	16	TRBJ2-2
CASSLDRGYGYTF	TGTGCCAGCAGCTTGGACAGGGGCTATGGCTACACCTTC	.	TRBV5-5	TRBD1	13	TRBJ1-2
CASSPGTGAQPQHF	TGTGCCAGCAGTCCCGGGACAGGGGCTCAGCCCCAGCATTTT	.	TRBV18	TRBD1	14	TRBJ1-5
CASSFDTGELFF	TGTGCCAGCAGCTTCGATACCGGGGAGCTGTTTTTT	.	TRBV7-3	.	12	TRBJ2-2
CASRQGGDNSPLHF	TGTGCCAGCAGGCAGGGGGGTGATAATTCACCCCTCCACTTT	.	TRBV9	TRBD1	14	TRBJ1-6
CASSLVRDTEAFF	TGTGCCAGCAGCTTAGTTCGGGACACTGAAGCTTTCTTT	.	TRBV7-8	.	13	TRBJ1-1
CASSQTTGGDSGNTIYF	TGTGCCAGCAGCCAGACGACAGGGGGTGACTCTGGAAACACCATATATTTT	.	TRBV4-2	TRBD1	17	TRBJ1-3
CASSFRTVRSSYNEQFF	TGCGCCAGCAGCTTCCGGACAGTGCGAAGCTCCTACAATGAGCAGTTCTTC	.	TRBV5-1	.	17	TRBJ2-1
CASSLDRVRSPLHF	TGTGCCAGCAGCTTAGACAGGGTCCGATCACCCCTCCACTTT	.	TRBV7-6	.	14	TRBJ1-6
CASDTGSADTDTQYF	TGTGCCAGCGATACAGGGTCTGCGGACACAGATACGCAGTATTTT	.	TRBV7-9	.	15	TRBJ2-3